This T cell receptor beta chain originates from a study of blood T cell repertoires in COVID-19 (TCRdb year 2020). For context, the study as a whole: Samples from collaborators originated in the United States, Italy and Spain and spanned both the acute and convalescent phases of COVID-19. The material from the prospective study consisted of cDNA or gDNA derived from T cells, B-cell-depleted T cells, or PBMCs. Subjects who had been exposed to COVID-19, were actively infected with it, or had recovered from it provided the deeply sampled blood TCRbeta repertoires that made up the dataset. Where HLA class I and class II types were available, the types were taken from metadata supplied by the sample provider, not from assay-based typing. Nearly every sample came with metadata listing a de-identified subject ID, COVID-19 status, age in years and sex. The samples were drawn from two sources: the first 160 participants of the ongoing ImmuneRACE study, and 1,000 to 1,500 subjects contributed by 6 global collaborators. The repertoires were released in a freely available public database intended as a resource for research on the immune response to SARS-CoV-2. Summary of the overall study and its limitations: Clinical and demographic metadata were provided uncurated, with the amount varying by source and participant.

In the prospective study, participants were roughly 18 to 100 years old, resided in 24 geographic areas of the United States, and were enrolled through a virtual design. To assign participants to cohorts, the prospective study relied on clinical history that participants themselves reported in a screening survey and a study questionnaire. In the prospective study, whole blood, serum and a nasopharyngeal or oropharyngeal swab were collected from each participant by mobile phlebotomists. Additional blood draws and questionnaires over an approximately two-month period could optionally be provided by prospective study participants. Blood samples from the prospective study were shipped frozen or at room temperature prior to DNA extraction. Points on this clone: This receptor's antigen is unknown. No much larger clonotype is one base removed from it; base qualities were not supplied.

From the cysteine up to the phenylalanine, the CDR3 has a length of 15 residues. The CDR3 DNA has 45 bases and is translated from base 1. From V the trimming removes 5 bases and from J it removes 8 bases, while the gene matches leave 9 bases of the junction unaccounted for. CDR1 and CDR2 (SNHLY, FYNNEI) derive from the germline V gene. TCRbeta CDR3 regions were amplified from genomic DNA by means of the immunoSEQ Assay, a bias-controlled multiplex PCR. Turning to the authors' computational methods: The number of nucleated cells in each sample was estimated by amplification of reference gene primers within the assay. To quantify the absolute abundance of each unique TCRbeta CDR3 rearrangement, sequence reads were collapsed and filtered. For each sample, productive Simpson clonality was calculated as the square root of Simpson's diversity index across productive rearrangements. The table was pulled from immuneACCESS by TCRdb, which kept in-frame rearrangements only. Such tables lose some clones; where checked, under half of the loss comes from unresolved V genes, and the rest has no known cause. Clonal size and the V and J genes are those of that table, whereas D and trimming came from the DNA. The sample records around 160,000 clones, more than 75% of which are singletons. The leading ten clones occupy approximately 1.2% of the sample.

This TCR was sampled from a woman aged 25 to 39 with acute COVID-19. In this chain, TRBV2 is recombined with TRBJ1-2; 12 central nucleotides agree with TRBD1. Material for sequencing was PBMCs or T cells enriched from blood (not recorded which). The CDR3 loop reads CASSQSGQGARGYTF. In nucleotide form, the sequence is TGTGCCAGCAGTCAGTCGGGACAGGGGGCTCGGGGCTACACCTTC.